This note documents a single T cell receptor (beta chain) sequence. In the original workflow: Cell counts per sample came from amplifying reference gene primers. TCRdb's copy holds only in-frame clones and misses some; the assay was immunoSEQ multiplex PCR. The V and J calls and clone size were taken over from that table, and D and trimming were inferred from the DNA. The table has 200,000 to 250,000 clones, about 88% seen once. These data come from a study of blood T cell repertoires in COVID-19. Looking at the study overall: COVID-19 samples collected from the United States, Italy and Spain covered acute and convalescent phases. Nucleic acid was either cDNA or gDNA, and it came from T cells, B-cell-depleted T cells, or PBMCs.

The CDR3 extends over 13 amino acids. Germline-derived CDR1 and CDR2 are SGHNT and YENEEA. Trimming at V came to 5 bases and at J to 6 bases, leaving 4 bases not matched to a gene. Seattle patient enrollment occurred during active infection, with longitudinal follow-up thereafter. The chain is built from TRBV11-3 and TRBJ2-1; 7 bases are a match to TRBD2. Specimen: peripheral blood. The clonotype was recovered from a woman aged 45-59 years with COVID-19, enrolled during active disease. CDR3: CASSRGEVNEQFF. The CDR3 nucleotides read TGTGCCAGCAGCCGGGGGGAAGTCAATGAGCAGTTCTTC.